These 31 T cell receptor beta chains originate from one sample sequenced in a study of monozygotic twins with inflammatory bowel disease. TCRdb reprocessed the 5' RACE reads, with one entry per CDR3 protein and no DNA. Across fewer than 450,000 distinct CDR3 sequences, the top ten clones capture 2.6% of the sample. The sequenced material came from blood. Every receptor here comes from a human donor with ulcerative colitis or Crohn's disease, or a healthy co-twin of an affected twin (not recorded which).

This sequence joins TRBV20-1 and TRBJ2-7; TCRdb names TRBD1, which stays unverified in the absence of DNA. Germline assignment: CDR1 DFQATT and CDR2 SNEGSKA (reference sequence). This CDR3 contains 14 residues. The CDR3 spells CSARDRGRSYEQYF.

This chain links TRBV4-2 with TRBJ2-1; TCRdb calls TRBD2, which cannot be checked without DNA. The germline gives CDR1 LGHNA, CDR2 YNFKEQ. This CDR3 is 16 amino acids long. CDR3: CASSHGGTDFLNEQFF.

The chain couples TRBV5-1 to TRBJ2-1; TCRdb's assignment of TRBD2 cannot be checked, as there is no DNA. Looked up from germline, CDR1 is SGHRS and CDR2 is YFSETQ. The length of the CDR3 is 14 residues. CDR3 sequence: CASRPLLAGKEQFF.

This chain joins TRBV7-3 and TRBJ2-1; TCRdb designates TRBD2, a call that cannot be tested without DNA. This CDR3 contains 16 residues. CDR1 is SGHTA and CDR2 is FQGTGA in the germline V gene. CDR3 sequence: CASRSGGGSSYNEQFF.

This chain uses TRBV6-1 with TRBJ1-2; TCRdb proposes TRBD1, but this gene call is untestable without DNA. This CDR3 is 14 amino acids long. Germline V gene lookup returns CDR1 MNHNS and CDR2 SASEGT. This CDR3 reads CASSETGGNYGYTF.

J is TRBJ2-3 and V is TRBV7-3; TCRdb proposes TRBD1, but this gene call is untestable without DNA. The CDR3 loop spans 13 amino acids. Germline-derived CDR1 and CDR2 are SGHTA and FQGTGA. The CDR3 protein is CASSPGAPDTQYF.

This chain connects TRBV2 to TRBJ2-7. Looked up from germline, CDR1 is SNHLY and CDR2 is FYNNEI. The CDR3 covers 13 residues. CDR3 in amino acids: CATASGSSYEQYF. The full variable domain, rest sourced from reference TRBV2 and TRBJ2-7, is EPEVTQTPSHQVTQMGQEVILRCVPISNHLYFYWYRQILGQKVEFLVSFYNNEISEKSEIFDDQFSVERPDGSNFTLKIRSTKLEDSAMYFCATASGSSYEQYFGPGTRLTVT.

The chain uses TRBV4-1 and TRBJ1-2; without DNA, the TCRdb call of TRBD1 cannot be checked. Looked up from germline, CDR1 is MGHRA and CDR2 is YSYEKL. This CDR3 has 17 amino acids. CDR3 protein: CASSQVPAKDMNYGYTF.

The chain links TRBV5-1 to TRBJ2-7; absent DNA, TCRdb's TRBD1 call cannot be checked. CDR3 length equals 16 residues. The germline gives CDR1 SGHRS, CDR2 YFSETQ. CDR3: CASSLEKGALRDEQYF.

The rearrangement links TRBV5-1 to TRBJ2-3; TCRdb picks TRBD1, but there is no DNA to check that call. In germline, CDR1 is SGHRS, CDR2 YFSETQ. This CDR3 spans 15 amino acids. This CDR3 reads CASSLDGGSTDTQYF.

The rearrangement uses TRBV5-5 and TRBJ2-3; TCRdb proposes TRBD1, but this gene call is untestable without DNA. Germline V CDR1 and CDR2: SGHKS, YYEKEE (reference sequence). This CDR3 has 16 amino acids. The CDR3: CASSYLQGQTTDTQYF. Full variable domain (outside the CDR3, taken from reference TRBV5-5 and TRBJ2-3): DAGVTQSPTHLIKTRGQQVTLRCSPISGHKSVSWYQQVLGQGPQFIFQYYEKEERGRGNFPDRFSARQFPNYSSELNVNALLLGDSALYLCASSYLQGQTTDTQYFGPGTRLTVL.

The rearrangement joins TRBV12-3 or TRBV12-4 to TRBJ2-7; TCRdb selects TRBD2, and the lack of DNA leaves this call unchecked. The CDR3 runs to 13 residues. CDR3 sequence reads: CASSPDYSYEQYF.

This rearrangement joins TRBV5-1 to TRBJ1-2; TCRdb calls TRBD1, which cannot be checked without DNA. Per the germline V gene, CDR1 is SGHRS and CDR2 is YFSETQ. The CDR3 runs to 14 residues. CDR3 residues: CASSPGDLTIGYTF.

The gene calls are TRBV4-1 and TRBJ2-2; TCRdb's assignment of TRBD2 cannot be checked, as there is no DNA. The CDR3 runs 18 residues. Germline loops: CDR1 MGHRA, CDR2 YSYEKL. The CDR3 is CASSPGTSGGPNTGELFF.

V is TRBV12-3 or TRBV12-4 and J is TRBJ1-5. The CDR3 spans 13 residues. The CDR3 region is CASSWNSNQPQHF.

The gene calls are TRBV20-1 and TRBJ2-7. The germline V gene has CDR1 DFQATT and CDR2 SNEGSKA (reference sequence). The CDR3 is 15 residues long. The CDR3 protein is CSARSGRQSSYEQYF.

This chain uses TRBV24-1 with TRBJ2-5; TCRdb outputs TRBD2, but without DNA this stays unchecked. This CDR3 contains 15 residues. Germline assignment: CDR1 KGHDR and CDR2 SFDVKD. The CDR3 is CATSESTGLQETQYF.

The CDR3 sequence is CASTNGGYYSPLHF. The chain links TRBV12-3 or TRBV12-4 to TRBJ1-6; without DNA, the TCRdb call of TRBD1 cannot be checked. This CDR3 has 14 residues.

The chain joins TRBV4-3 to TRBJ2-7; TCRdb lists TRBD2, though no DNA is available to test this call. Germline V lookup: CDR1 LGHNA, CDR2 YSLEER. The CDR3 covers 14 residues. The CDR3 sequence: CASSQFSGSYEQYF.

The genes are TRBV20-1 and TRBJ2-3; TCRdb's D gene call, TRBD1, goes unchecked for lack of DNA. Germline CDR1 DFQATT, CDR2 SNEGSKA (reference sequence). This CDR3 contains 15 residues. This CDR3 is CSALARGISTDTQYF.

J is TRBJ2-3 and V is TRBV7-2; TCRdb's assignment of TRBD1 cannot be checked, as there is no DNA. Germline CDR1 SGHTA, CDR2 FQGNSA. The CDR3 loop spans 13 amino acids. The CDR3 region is CASRFGTADTQYF.

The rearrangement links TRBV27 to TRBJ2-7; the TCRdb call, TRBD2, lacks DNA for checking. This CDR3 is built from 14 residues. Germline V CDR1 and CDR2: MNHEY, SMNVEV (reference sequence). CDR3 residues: CASSLLVPGYEQYF.

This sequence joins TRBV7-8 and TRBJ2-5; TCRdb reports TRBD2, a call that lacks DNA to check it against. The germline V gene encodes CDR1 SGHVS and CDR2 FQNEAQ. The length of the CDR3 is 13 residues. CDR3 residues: CASGRTLQETQYF.

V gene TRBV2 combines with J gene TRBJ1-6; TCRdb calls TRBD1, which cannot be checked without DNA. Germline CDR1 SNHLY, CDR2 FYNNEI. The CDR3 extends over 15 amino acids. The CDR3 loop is CASSDLGVRNSPLHF.

CDR3: CSAKSGLAGGSLLGQYF. The J gene is TRBJ2-7, the V gene TRBV20-1; TCRdb picks TRBD2, but there is no DNA to check that call. CDR1 DFQATT and CDR2 SNEGSKA come from the germline V gene (reference sequence). The CDR3 totals 17 residues.

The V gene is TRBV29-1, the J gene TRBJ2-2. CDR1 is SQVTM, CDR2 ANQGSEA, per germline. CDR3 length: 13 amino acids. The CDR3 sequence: CSVEEGARGELFF.

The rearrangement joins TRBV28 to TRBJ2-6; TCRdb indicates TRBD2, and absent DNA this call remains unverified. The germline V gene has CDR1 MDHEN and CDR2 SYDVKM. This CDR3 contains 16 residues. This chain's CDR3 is CASRLGGGSGANVLTF. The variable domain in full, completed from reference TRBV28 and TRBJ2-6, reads DVKVTQSSRYLVKRTGEKVFLECVQDMDHENMFWYRQDPGLGLRLIYFSYDVKMKEKGDIPEGYSVSREKKERFSLILESASTNQTSMYLCASRLGGGSGANVLTFGAGSRLTVL.

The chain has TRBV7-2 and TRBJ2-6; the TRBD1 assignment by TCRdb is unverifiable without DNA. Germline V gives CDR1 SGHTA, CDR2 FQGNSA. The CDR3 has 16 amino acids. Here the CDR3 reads CASSLTGVSGANVLTF.

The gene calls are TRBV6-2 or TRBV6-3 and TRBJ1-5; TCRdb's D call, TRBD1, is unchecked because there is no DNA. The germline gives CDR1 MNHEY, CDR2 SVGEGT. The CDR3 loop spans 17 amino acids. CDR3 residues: CASSYLGTFSPNQPQHF.

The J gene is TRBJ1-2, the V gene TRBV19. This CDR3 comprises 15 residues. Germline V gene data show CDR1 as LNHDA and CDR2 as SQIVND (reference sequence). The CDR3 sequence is CASQKGNSRLVDYTF. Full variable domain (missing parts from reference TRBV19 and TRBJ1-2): DGGITQSPKYLFRKEGQNVTLSCEQNLNHDAMYWYRQDPGQGLRLIYYSQIVNDFQKGDIAEGYSVSREKKESFPLTVTSAQKNPTAFYLCASQKGNSRLVDYTFGSGTRLTVV.

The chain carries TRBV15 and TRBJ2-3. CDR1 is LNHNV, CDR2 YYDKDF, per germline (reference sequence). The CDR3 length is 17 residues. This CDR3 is CATSDAATGSSTDTQYF.